This TCR beta chain is from a study of OX40 agonist ivuxolimab in advanced cancers. Study details: Patients were treated with ivuxolimab, an agonistic anti-OX40 (CD134) antibody. Patients received intravenous ivuxolimab every 2 weeks at 0.01 to 10 mg/kg.

CDR1 SGDLS and CDR2 YYNGEE come from the germline V gene. This CDR3 comprises 14 residues. Trimming removed 4 bases from V and 5 bases from J, with 15 bases in between. The method was immunoSEQ multiplex PCR; TCRdb's version includes in-frame clones alone and lacks a portion of them. The sample shows about 26,000 clones, around 90% of them seen only once. This clone has a single count. Antigen specificity is unknown. Regarding the study as a whole: CD4+ and CD8+ blood T cells expanded clonally by week 6 at 0.1 to 3.0 mg/kg.

This receptor was identified in an adult with an advanced solid tumor such as melanoma, head and neck, liver or kidney cancer. The specimen was CD4+ or CD8+ T cells sorted from blood, collected in a trial of the OX40 agonist ivuxolimab. The rearrangement links TRBV9 to TRBJ1-1; D call uncertain. The CDR3 here is CASSPARVGTEAFF. The DNA of the CDR3 is TGTGCCAGCAGCCCGGCGAGGGTCGGGACTGAAGCTTTCTTT. The full variable domain, completed using reference TRBV9 and TRBJ1-1, is DSGVTQTPKHLITATGQRVTLRCSPRSGDLSVYWYQQSLDQGLQFLIQYYNGEERAKGNILERFSAQQFPDLHSELNLSSLELGDSALYFCASSPARVGTEAFFGQGTRLTVV.